A single TCR beta chain is shown here with its context. What it binds is not known. A junction boundary mismatches the germline segment, possibly from a read error. This entry comes from a study of T cell repertoires in cytomegalovirus infection. Across the whole study: From public TCR beta signatures came an indication of both CMV infection and matching HLA type.

The CDR3 totals 16 residues. Germline V gene sequence: CDR1 LNHDA, CDR2 SQIVND (reference sequence). TCRdb analysed the reads with MiXCR anew, one entry per CDR3 protein. Here the sample spans hundreds of thousands of distinct CDR3 sequences, approximately 30% being singletons. Study outcomes and limitations: In two of eight donors, the top clonotype was HLA-C-restricted CMV-specific.

The sample here was cultured CD8+ T cells from PBMCs, taken from culture after CMV antigen stimulation. The sequence derives from a human donor in good health (CMV status not recorded). Some clones in this sample may be carry-over from other donors' samples. V usage is TRBV19 and J usage is TRBJ2-2; possibly TRBD2 for D (5 bases). CDR3 residues: CASSSLGRSGTGVLFF. CDR3 sequence (DNA): TGTGCCAGTAGTTCCTTGGGAAGGTCGGGCACCGGGGTGCTGTTTTTT.